The rows below give T cell receptor beta chains drawn from one sample of a study of shared clonotypes between healthy human individuals. The data were produced by immunoSEQ multiplex PCR, yet TCRdb's version contains in-frame clones alone and is incomplete. This sample carries under 600,000 clones, about 96% of them seen once, and the ten largest clones take approximately 0.067%. Sequenced material: naive CD4+ T cells sorted from blood. The receptors were sampled from a woman aged 25 to 39 in good health. Each CDR3 is given with its conserved first and last residue. The D gene is left open where the match is weak. Clone size appears in some rows only: once, few, many, or a class for an expanded clone.

TRBJ1-3,TRBV6-1,.,.,CASSAFAGIEGNTIYF,TGTGCCAGCAGTGCCTTTGCAGGGATAGAGGGAAACACCATATATTTT
TRBJ1-5,TRBV28,TRBD1,.,CAIQVGTGLYSNQPQHF,TGTGCCATCCAGGTAGGGACAGGGCTTTATAGCAATCAGCCCCAGCATTTT
TRBJ1-2,TRBV28,.,.,CASSFPAQGSYGYTF,TGTGCCAGCAGTTTCCCGGCCCAGGGAAGCTATGGCTACACCTTC
TRBJ1-6,TRBV27,.,.,CASSFIGASPLHF,TGTGCCAGCAGTTTTATAGGGGCGTCACCCCTCCACTTT
TRBJ2-3,TRBV5-1,.,.,CASSLAPGLADTQYF,TGCGCCAGCAGCTTGGCCCCGGGGTTAGCAGATACGCAGTATTTT
TRBJ2-7,TRBV30,.,once,CAWRPPLPGDEQYF,TGTGCCTGGAGGCCCCCTCTCCCGGGAGACGAGCAGTACTTC
TRBJ2-2,TRBV18,.,.,CASSPRVGTGELFF,TGTGCCAGCTCACCACGGGTTGGCACCGGGGAGCTGTTTTTT
TRBJ1-3,TRBV28,.,.,CASSSLKSDRRYF,TGTGCCAGCAGTTCCCTAAAATCTGACAGGCGATATTTT
TRBJ2-5,TRBV11-2,.,.,CASSLARGAGETQYF,TGTGCCAGCAGCTTAGCTCGGGGGGCGGGCGAGACCCAGTACTTC
TRBJ2-7,TRBV7-2,.,.,CASSPSLRDYEQYF,TGTGCCAGCAGCCCAAGCCTCAGGGACTACGAGCAGTACTTC
TRBJ2-7,TRBV25-1,.,.,CASRGTFGEQYF,TGTGCCAGCAGGGGGACCTTCGGCGAGCAGTACTTC
TRBJ2-1,TRBV7-9,TRBD1,.,CASSWTGNEQFF,TGTGCCAGCAGTTGGACAGGGAATGAGCAGTTCTTC
TRBJ2-1,TRBV19,TRBD2,.,CASNSGYSYNEQFF,TGTGCCAGTAATAGCGGGTATTCCTACAATGAGCAGTTCTTC
TRBJ2-3,TRBV5-1,TRBD1,.,CASSLEGRGPDTQYF,TGCGCCAGCAGCTTGGAGGGCAGGGGGCCCGATACGCAGTATTTT
TRBJ2-7,TRBV28,.,.,CASKTPASGSYEQYF,TGTGCCAGCAAGACCCCTGCCAGTGGCTCCTACGAGCAGTACTTC
TRBJ1-1,TRBV29-1,.,.,CSVAGVGRGTMNTEAFF,TGCAGCGTTGCGGGCGTTGGTCGGGGCACGATGAACACTGAAGCTTTCTTT
TRBJ2-7,TRBV5-1,.,.,CASSLVAASSYEQYF,TGCGCCAGCAGCTTGGTGGCGGCGAGCTCCTACGAGCAGTACTTC
TRBJ1-1,TRBV10-1,.,.,CASSESEGTEAFF,TGCGCCAGCAGTGAGTCAGAGGGGACTGAAGCTTTCTTT
TRBJ2-6,TRBV6-6,TRBD1,.,CASSGTGTGGANVLTF,TGTGCCAGCAGTGGGACCGGGACAGGGGGGGCCAACGTCCTGACTTTC
TRBJ2-7,TRBV4-1,TRBD2,.,CASSQGRMGLAGPQYF,TGCGCCAGCAGCCAAGGAAGGATGGGACTAGCGGGACCGCAGTACTTC
TRBJ2-7,TRBV7-2,.,.,CASSLGYRGQGYEQYF,TGTGCCAGCAGCTTAGGGTACAGAGGGCAGGGCTACGAGCAGTACTTC
TRBJ2-7,TRBV28,TRBD2,.,CASSRAGGIYEQYF,TGTGCCAGCAGCAGAGCGGGAGGTATCTACGAGCAGTACTTC
TRBJ1-2,TRBV28,TRBD1,once,CASRPRWRGQRYKNYGYTF,TGTGCCAGCAGACCAAGGTGGAGGGGGCAGCGGTACAAAAACTATGGCTACACCTTC
TRBJ2-7,TRBV7-2,TRBD2,.,CASSSPPTSVSYEQYF,TGTGCCAGCAGCTCACCGCCGACTAGCGTCTCCTACGAGCAGTACTTC
TRBJ1-4,TRBV11-1,.,.,CASSFPPGTGNEKLFF,TGTGCCAGCAGCTTCCCCCCCGGGACCGGCAATGAAAAACTGTTTTTT
TRBJ2-1,TRBV7-3,.,.,CASSSTGLLAGEQFF,TGTGCCAGCAGCTCAACAGGGCTGCTAGCTGGTGAGCAGTTCTTC
TRBJ1-2,TRBV6-5,.,.,CASSPWGADGYTF,TGTGCCAGCAGTCCCTGGGGGGCAGACGGCTACACCTTC
TRBJ2-7,TRBV7-2,.,.,CASSGVARGGPEQYF,TGTGCCAGCAGCGGAGTAGCGCGAGGCGGTCCCGAGCAGTACTTC
TRBJ2-7,TRBV11-2,.,.,CASSRVYEQYF,TGTGCCAGCAGCCGAGTATACGAGCAGTACTTC
TRBJ1-3,TRBV5-1,.,.,CASSTGWRNTIYF,TGCGCCAGCTCGACGGGGTGGAGAAACACCATATATTTT
TRBJ1-2,TRBV7-8,.,.,CASSLGGLGGYTF,TGTGCCAGCAGCTTAGGGGGGCTGGGAGGCTACACCTTC
TRBJ1-3,TRBV2,.,.,CASSERRYSGNTIYF,TGTGCCAGCAGTGAACGACGGTACTCTGGAAACACCATATATTTT
TRBJ2-1,TRBV4-1,TRBD1,.,CASSQVRDSFNEQFF,TGCGCCAGCAGCCAAGTTCGGGACAGCTTTAATGAGCAGTTCTTC
TRBJ1-1,TRBV5-1,TRBD1,.,CASSLVGQGTEAFF,TGCGCCAGCAGCTTGGTAGGACAGGGCACTGAAGCTTTCTTT
TRBJ1-5,TRBV19,.,few,CASSNPGRSNQPQHF,TGTGCCAGTAGTAACCCCGGACGTAGCAATCAGCCCCAGCATTTT
TRBJ2-4,TRBV4-1,TRBD1,.,CASSKSGTGRGNDIQYF,TGCGCCAGCAGTAAATCCGGGACAGGCAGGGGAAACGACATTCAGTACTTC
TRBJ1-2,TRBV6-6,.,once,CASRFRRGGHGYTF,TGTGCCAGCAGATTCCGTCGAGGAGGGCATGGCTACACCTTC
TRBJ2-7,TRBV18,TRBD2,.,CASSPGLAGITRDYEQYF,TGTGCCAGCTCACCGGGACTAGCGGGCATCACACGAGACTACGAGCAGTACTTC
TRBJ1-2,TRBV28,TRBD1,.,CASSSRGGFGYTF,TGTGCCAGCAGTTCCAGGGGGGGTTTTGGCTACACCTTC
TRBJ2-5,TRBV27,TRBD2,.,CASSMVYGWASGSQETQYF,TGTGCCAGCAGTATGGTGTATGGCTGGGCTAGCGGGAGTCAAGAGACCCAGTACTTC
TRBJ1-2,TRBV5-1,.,once,CASRPDSEANYGYTF,TGCGCCAGCAGACCAGACAGCGAAGCTAACTATGGCTACACCTTC
TRBJ2-3,TRBV4-2,TRBD2,few,CASSQVFYSGRGTQYF,TGTGCCAGCAGCCAAGTGTTTTATAGCGGGAGAGGTACGCAGTATTTT
TRBJ2-3,TRBV7-2,.,.,CASNRDRTDTQYF,TGTGCCAGCAACCGGGACCGCACAGATACGCAGTATTTT
TRBJ1-2,TRBV28,.,.,CASSFKAYGYTF,TGTGCCAGCAGTTTTAAGGCGTATGGCTACACCTTC
TRBJ2-1,TRBV18,TRBD1,.,CASSPPGQGSYEQFF,TGTGCCAGCTCACCACCGGGACAGGGTTCATATGAGCAGTTCTTC
TRBJ1-5,TRBV28,.,.,CASSPPSPSNQPQHF,TGTGCCAGCAGTCCACCTTCTCCTAGCAATCAGCCCCAGCATTTT
TRBJ2-2,TRBV19,.,.,CASSIALASTGELFF,TGTGCCAGTAGTATAGCGCTAGCATCCACCGGGGAGCTGTTTTTT
TRBJ1-1,TRBV29-1,TRBD1,.,CSVKSQGAVTEAFF,TGCAGCGTGAAATCACAGGGGGCGGTCACTGAAGCTTTCTTT
TRBJ2-1,TRBV13,TRBD2,.,CASSGEREGYEQFF,TGTGCCAGCAGTGGGGAACGGGAGGGGTATGAGCAGTTCTTC